Following are 23 T cell receptor beta chains from one sample sequenced in a study of blood T cell repertoires in COVID-19. Data came from immunoSEQ multiplex PCR; TCRdb stores just in-frame clones and leaves some out. The data contain tens of thousands of clones, 90% of them singletons. The sample was peripheral blood. These TCRs come from a man in his fifties or sixties with active COVID-19.

The rearrangement uses TRBV5-1 and TRBJ2-7; TRBD2 aligns across 10 bases. This CDR3 has 14 amino acids. Germline-derived CDR1 and CDR2 are SGHRS and YFSETQ. V lost 0 bases and J lost 4; bases outside the gene matches: 1. The CDR3 is CASSLGTSGYEQYF. For the CDR3, the DNA is TGCGCCAGCAGCTTGGGGACTAGCGGTTACGAGCAGTACTTC.

This chain uses TRBV10-2 with TRBJ2-5, with 7 bases matching TRBD2. Germline V lookup: CDR1 WSHSY, CDR2 SAAADI. This CDR3 has 13 amino acids. V dropped 6 bases and J dropped 4; count of bases not matched to a gene: 5. CDR3 region: CASRKRGRETQYF. The CDR3, as DNA: TGCGCCAGCAGAAAGCGGGGACGAGAGACCCAGTACTTC.

The gene calls are TRBV7-9 and TRBJ2-7, with D perhaps matching TRBD1 (6 bases). Germline CDR1 SEHNR, CDR2 FQNEAQ (reference sequence). Trimming removed 1 base from V and 1 base from J, with 14 bases in between. This CDR3 is 16 amino acids long. The CDR3 DNA reads TGTGCCAGCAGCTTAGTTCTGGGGGCGCTTTCCTACGAGCAGTACTTC. Translating gives CASSLVLGALSYEQYF. Filled out from reference TRBV7-9 and TRBJ2-7, the complete variable domain reads DTGVSQNPRHKITKRGQNVTFRCDPISEHNRLYWYRQTLGQGPEFLTYFQNEAQLEKSRLLSDRFSAERPKGSFSTLEIQRTEQGDSAMYLCASSLVLGALSYEQYFGPGTRLTVT.

The chain is built from TRBV4-3 and TRBJ1-1; D gene ambiguous. V lost 2 bases, J lost 6 bases, and 16 bases lay in between. The CDR3 has 15 amino acids. From germline, CDR1 is LGHNA and CDR2 YSLEER. The CDR3 DNA reads as TGCGCCAGCAGCCAAACCCACACGGGGATCCCTGAAGCTTTCTTT. Translation gives CASSQTHTGIPEAFF.

The V and J genes are TRBV3-1 (or the pseudogene TRBV3-2) and TRBJ2-1; TRBD2 matches 7 bases. CDR1 is LGHDT, CDR2 YNNKEL, per germline (reference sequence). V dropped 1 base and J dropped 6; count of bases not matched to a gene: 6. The CDR3 runs 15 residues. The CDR3 nucleotides are TGTGCCAGCAGCCAAGGAGCGGGGTTTAGCAATGAGCAGTTCTTC. This gives the protein CASSQGAGFSNEQFF.

This clone was counted once. The rearrangement links TRBV5-1 to TRBJ2-3, with 9 bases identical to TRBD2. After removal of 5 bases from V and 1 base from J, the junction contained 5 bases not matched to a gene. The CDR3 length is 15 residues. In germline, CDR1 is SGHRS, CDR2 YFSETQ. Written as DNA, the CDR3 is TGCGCCAGCAGATTTAGCGGGGGAGGCACAGATACGCAGTATTTT. It translates to CASRFSGGGTDTQYF. Based on the CDR3 plus reference TRBV5-1 and TRBJ2-3, the full variable domain is KAGVTQTPRYLIKTRGQQVTLSCSPISGHRSVSWYQQTPGQGLQFLFEYFSETQRNKGNFPGRFSGRQFSNSRSEMNVSTLELGDSALYLCASRFSGGGTDTQYFGPGTRLTVL.

The chain links TRBV7-2 to TRBJ2-1; D is undetermined. The germline V and J ends were trimmed by 2 bases and 13 bases, with 9 bases remaining between them. The germline gives CDR1 SGHTA, CDR2 FQGNSA. This CDR3 region has 11 residues. Written as DNA, the CDR3 is TGTGCCAGCAGCTTATCCCTCCTCCAGTTCTTC. Its protein product is CASSLSLLQFF. Full variable domain (missing parts from reference TRBV7-2 and TRBJ2-1): GAGVSQSPSNKVTEKGKDVELRCDPISGHTALYWYRQSLGQGLEFLIYFQGNSAPDKSGLPSDRFSAERTGGSVSTLTIQRTQQEDSAVYLCASSLSLLQFFGPGTRLTVL.

V gene TRBV12-3 or TRBV12-4 combines with J gene TRBJ1-5; a weak D match, TRBD1 (6 bases). Trimming cost V 1 base and J 7 bases, with 8 bases left between them. The CDR3 is 13 residues long. The CDR3 is CASSLEGGQPQHF. As DNA, the CDR3 is TGTGCCAGCAGTTTAGAGGGGGGGCAGCCCCAGCATTTT.

The CDR3 reads CASSYSTGTGSVTF. The CDR3 DNA is TGTGCCAGCAGTTACTCGACAGGGACAGGGTCCGTCACCTTC. The V and J genes are TRBV6-5 and TRBJ1-2; 9 bases line up with TRBD1. V trimming: 0 bases; J trimming: 13 bases; junction bases outside the gene matches: 9. CDR1 and CDR2 from the germline V gene are MNHEY and SVGAGI. CDR3 length: 14 amino acids.

The chain is built from TRBV5-1 and TRBJ2-5; weak D call: TRBD1 (6 bases). This CDR3 has 15 amino acids. CDR1 is SGHRS and CDR2 is YFSETQ in the germline V gene. V lost 2 bases, J lost 3 bases, and 14 bases lay in between. The CDR3: CASSLTGTPKETQYF. The CDR3 DNA reads TGCGCCAGCAGCTTAACCGGGACACCCAAAGAGACCCAGTACTTC.

The chain employs TRBV6-6 and TRBJ1-3; weak D call: TRBD1 (6 bases). From germline, CDR1 is MNHNY and CDR2 SVGAGI (reference sequence). Trimming shortened V by 2 bases and J by 0 bases, and 8 bases separated the two germline ends. The CDR3 has 15 residues. CDR3 protein: CASSYMGASGNTIYF. The CDR3, as DNA: TGTGCCAGCAGTTACATGGGGGCCTCTGGAAACACCATATATTTT.

This chain's CDR3 is CASSLEGRSVGEAFF. The CDR3 bases are TGCGCCAGCAGCTTGGAAGGCAGAAGCGTCGGTGAAGCTTTCTTT. The gene calls are TRBV5-1 and TRBJ1-1; no clear D gene. Germline values: CDR1 SGHRS, CDR2 YFSETQ. The CDR3 runs 15 residues. The ends were cut back, 0 bases at V and 7 bases at J, with 16 bases in the middle.

The chain links TRBV9 to TRBJ1-5, with a possible D match to TRBD1 (5 bases). This CDR3 is 15 amino acids long. V was shortened by 5 bases and J by 2 bases, with 14 bases between the two germline ends. From germline, CDR1 is SGDLS and CDR2 YYNGEE. The CDR3 bases are TGTGCCAGCAGTCCGACAGATCTCGGCAATCAGCCCCAGCATTTT. Amino acids: CASSPTDLGNQPQHF.

The gene calls are TRBV6-1 and TRBJ1-5; D uncertain. V dropped 2 bases and J dropped 0 bases, with 8 bases sitting between them. The length of the CDR3 is 15 residues. Germline V gives CDR1 MNHNS, CDR2 SASEGT. CDR3 DNA: TGTGCCAGCAGTGAAAACAGATATAGCAATCAGCCCCAGCATTTT. Its protein is CASSENRYSNQPQHF.

The chain uses TRBV10-2 and TRBJ2-7; D gene uncertain. The CDR3 spans 13 residues. Germline V CDR1 and CDR2: WSHSY, SAAADI. Trimming cost V 2 bases and J 3 bases, with 8 bases left between them. Here the CDR3 reads CASSESVGYEQYF. CDR3 coding DNA: TGCGCCAGCAGTGAGAGCGTGGGCTACGAGCAGTACTTC.

The rearrangement joins TRBV10-3 to TRBJ2-3; 13 bases line up with TRBD2. Germline V gene lookup returns CDR1 ENHRY and CDR2 SYGVKD. The CDR3 contains 18 residues. V shed 4 bases, J shed 2 bases, and the junction held 9 bases outside the gene matches. CDR3 sequence (DNA): TGTGCCATCAGTGGGGGGACTAGCGGGGCCATTACCACAGATACGCAGTATTTT. This translates into CAISGGTSGAITTDTQYF.

The chain links TRBV3-1 (or the pseudogene TRBV3-2) to TRBJ2-1; TRBD2 matches at 9 bases. V lost 1 base, J lost 4 bases, and 2 bases stayed unmatched. The CDR3 runs to 15 residues. CDR1 and CDR2 from the germline V gene are LGHDT and YNNKEL (reference sequence). This CDR3 reads CASSQGLAGYNEQFF. Here the CDR3 DNA reads TGTGCCAGCAGCCAAGGGCTAGCGGGATACAATGAGCAGTTCTTC.

This chain uses TRBV6-1 with TRBJ1-6, with D possibly TRBD1 on 5 matching bases. The CDR3 extends over 15 amino acids. Germline V gene lookup returns CDR1 MNHNS and CDR2 SASEGT. Trimming cost V 2 bases and J 7 bases, with 12 bases left between them. Here the CDR3 reads CASSETGGTNSPLHF. The CDR3 bases are TGTGCCAGCAGTGAAACCGGGGGAACAAATTCACCCCTCCACTTT.

The chain has TRBV7-6 and TRBJ2-4; 12 nucleotides match TRBD1. With V trimmed by 3 bases and J by 0 bases, 6 bases remained unmatched. The length of the CDR3 is 18 residues. CDR1 and CDR2 from the germline V gene are SGHVS and FNYEAQ. The CDR3 spells CASSFGTGGPLAKNIQYF. Here the CDR3 DNA reads TGTGCCAGCAGCTTCGGGACAGGGGGCCCTCTAGCCAAAAACATTCAGTACTTC.

The sample holds one count of this clone. As DNA, the CDR3 is TGTGCCAGCAGCCCCCAACTTGATACGCAGTATTTT. Amino acid sequence: CASSPQLDTQYF. The rearrangement joins TRBV5-6 to TRBJ2-3; D is undetermined. V was clipped by 4 bases and J by 6 bases, with 9 bases between them. This CDR3 has 12 residues. The germline gives CDR1 SGHDT, CDR2 YYEEEE.

V is TRBV10-3 and J is TRBJ1-2; 8 bases map to TRBD1. The CDR3 is 13 amino acids. J gave up 7 bases and V 6 bases, and 7 bases lay outside the gene matches. Germline CDR1 reads ENHRY; CDR2 reads SYGVKD. For the CDR3, the DNA is TGTGCCATCAGCAATGACAGGGGCCCTGGCTACACCTTC. It yields the protein CAISNDRGPGYTF.

This clone was counted once. The rearrangement links TRBV5-4 to TRBJ1-6; TRBD1 matches at 7 bases. V shed 4 bases, J shed 0 bases, and the junction held 10 bases outside the gene matches. This CDR3 comprises 18 residues. Germline V CDR1 and CDR2: SGHNT, YYREEE (reference sequence). The CDR3 reads CASSEGVAGGSYNSPLHF. CDR3 DNA: TGTGCCAGCAGCGAGGGGGTTGCAGGGGGCTCCTATAATTCACCCCTCCACTTT. Using reference TRBV5-4 and TRBJ1-6 for the parts outside the CDR3, the full variable domain is ETGVTQSPTHLIKTRGQQVTLRCSSQSGHNTVSWYQQALGQGPQFIFQYYREEENGRGNFPPRFSGLQFPNYSSELNVNALELDDSALYLCASSEGVAGGSYNSPLHFGNGTRLTVT.

The rearrangement uses TRBV4-1 and TRBJ2-3; D may be TRBD2 (5 bases). The CDR3 sequence is 16 residues long. V lost 4 bases and J lost 3, with 17 bases in between. Germline values: CDR1 MGHRA, CDR2 YSYEKL. As DNA, the CDR3 is TGCGCCAGCAGCCCGTCGGACTTGGGTAGAACAGATACGCAGTATTTT. Amino acid sequence: CASSPSDLGRTDTQYF.